This T cell receptor beta chain originates from a study of post-analysis software for immune sequencing data. Study outcomes and limitations: Patients carried five TRBV segments more frequently than controls did, and TRBV5-6, TRBV5-1 and TRBV20-1 were among them. Normalized Chao1 diversity was significantly reduced in patients versus controls.

The CDR3 consists of 11 residues. Germline CDR1 DFQATT, CDR2 SNEGSKA (reference sequence). The authors incorporated unique molecular identifiers into the TCR beta cDNA libraries. Starting from approximately 1 to 10 million T cells, the study yielded 460,000 or so cDNA molecules. TCRdb analysed the PCR reads with MiXCR anew, one entry per CDR3 protein. The table has 750,000 to 950,000 distinct CDR3 sequences, 46% seen once. As for this clonotype: Its antigen is unidentified.

The TCR originated in a girl under 18 with multiple sclerosis. The sequenced sample consisted of blood. The chain joins TRBV20-1 to TRBJ2-4, with D possibly being TRBD1 (6 bases). TRBJ2-7 explains the end of the DNA better; the J call may be wrong. Written as DNA, the CDR3 is TGCAGCTTTGGACAGTCATACGAGCAGTACTTC. It yields the protein CSFGQSYEQYF.